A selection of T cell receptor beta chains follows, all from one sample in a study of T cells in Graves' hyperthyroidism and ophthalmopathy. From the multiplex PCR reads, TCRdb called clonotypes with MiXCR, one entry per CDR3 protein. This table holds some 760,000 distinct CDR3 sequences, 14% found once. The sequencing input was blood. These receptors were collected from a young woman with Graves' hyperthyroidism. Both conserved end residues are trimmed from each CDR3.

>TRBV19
ASSDLGGLGSSPLH
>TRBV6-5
ASSYIDTLSGELF
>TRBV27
ASSSPGLAAQETQY
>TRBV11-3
ASSLGTRIYEQY
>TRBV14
ASSPRTNSGTSADTQY
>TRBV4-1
ASSQVIGPRSGEKLF
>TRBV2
ASGRGTEAF
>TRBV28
ASSPLAGEDSGANVLT
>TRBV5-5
ASTGGSGGGSNQPQH
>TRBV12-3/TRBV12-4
ASSFTGIANSPLH
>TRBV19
ASSIVGLGTDTQY
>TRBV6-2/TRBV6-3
ASSYQEGVYNEQF
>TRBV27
ASSAIPPGGTEAF
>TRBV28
ASSLTQWTGFYGYT
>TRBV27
ASSRGWAYEQY
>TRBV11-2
ASSLDRWATSGRDYEQY
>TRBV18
ASSPAFLRSQY
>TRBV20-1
SARDTWGAYEQY
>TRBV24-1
ATSDVGTGLYNEQF
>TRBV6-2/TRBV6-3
ASSSPDPTKFRSGSISDTQY
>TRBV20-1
SAPQGATGYGYT
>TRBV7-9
ASSLVGQPNTEAF
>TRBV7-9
ASSVVSGEQY
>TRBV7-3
ASRSLAVTGELF
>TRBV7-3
ASSPLAGFTGELF
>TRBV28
ATIQRNTGELF
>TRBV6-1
ASSFPLGGEQY
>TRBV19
ASSIGVMTGELF
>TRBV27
ASSLYGQGVNSPLH
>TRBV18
ASSPREENPNTEAF
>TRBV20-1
SARGVDREVEQY
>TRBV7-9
ASSLALSTSGKDTQY
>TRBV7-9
ASSDGNYGYT
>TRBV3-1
ASSQATGRDTEAF
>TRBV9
ASSVSSSGALNEQF
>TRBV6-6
ASSYSWTSGGVPYEQF
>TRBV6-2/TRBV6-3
ASSSARLAGSYEQY
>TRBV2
ASKPNTEAF
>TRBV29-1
SVEGRDGGYT
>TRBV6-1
ASRDRRGTEAF
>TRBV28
ASRGWREGANTEAF
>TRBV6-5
ASSYQGDSPLH
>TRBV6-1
ASNRPGAPVLEQY
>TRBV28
ASSFSEGAGYGYT
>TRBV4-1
ASSPRGLDSQTQY
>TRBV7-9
ASSLARTRSNEQF
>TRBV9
ASSVFVRGDTEAF
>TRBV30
AWNSLSYEQY
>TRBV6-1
ASRGPGGDSNQPQH
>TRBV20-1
SARDTSRNTEAF
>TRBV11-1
ASSPSSAGETYEQY